These T cell receptor beta chains were read from a single sample in a study of shared T cell receptors in the human thymus. The repertoire was sequenced with immunoSEQ multiplex PCR; TCRdb's copy has only in-frame clones and lacks some. The sample lists hundreds of thousands of clones; approximately 83% were seen once. The data were also submitted as part of a second study, on human thymus T cells.

The sequenced material came from thymocytes. The receptors come from a girl in the first two years of life with a congenital heart defect. Each CDR3 is given without its conserved first and last residue.

J: TRBJ1-2
V: TRBV25-1
CDR3: ASYTGEEGYT

J: TRBJ2-3
V: TRBV6-1
CDR3: ASSEGGGRTDTQY

J: TRBJ2-5
V: TRBV25-1
CDR3: ASSAGTGQETQY

J: TRBJ2-5
V: TRBV27
CDR3: ASSHYRGPQETQY

J: TRBJ2-1
V: TRBV10-3
CDR3: AITQGSSRNEQF

J: TRBJ2-3
V: TRBV4-1
CDR3: ASRQSYHRASGGKDTQY

J: TRBJ2-1
V: TRBV5-1
CDR3: ASSFFIGADFTQF

J: TRBJ2-7
V: TRBV11-2
CDR3: ASSPQGYEQY

J: TRBJ2-7
V: TRBV9
CDR3: ASSAYKTPAYEQY

J: TRBJ1-3
V: TRBV28
CDR3: ASTEGLGNTIY

J: TRBJ1-6
V: TRBV5-5
CDR3: ASSLSFFGTGNSPLH

J: TRBJ1-2
V: TRBV12-5
CDR3: ASGSAPLGHGYT

J: TRBJ1-2
V: TRBV19
CDR3: ASSRTGVGGYT

J: TRBJ2-7
V: TRBV7-8
CDR3: ASSQQQGAHEQY

J: TRBJ1-2
V: TRBV30
CDR3: AWSYGAAPKGYT

J: TRBJ2-3
V: TRBV10-3
CDR3: AISESVASHPRYTQY

J: TRBJ1-5
V: TRBV27
CDR3: ASSANGGRGNQPQH

J: TRBJ1-2
V: TRBV28
CDR3: ASTRTGLDYGYT

J: TRBJ1-2
V: TRBV7-2
CDR3: ASSPDRGPGGAYGYT

J: TRBJ2-7
V: TRBV6-6
CDR3: ASSFRTEQY

J: TRBJ2-2
V: TRBV2
CDR3: ASRVGTFYTGELF

J: TRBJ1-2
V: TRBV5-1
CDR3: ASSSPDRAMYGYT

J: TRBJ2-7
V: TRBV5-8
CDR3: ASSLKGQGRYEQY

J: TRBJ2-3
V: TRBV5-4
CDR3: ASSLQGVDTQY

J: TRBJ2-5
V: TRBV5-1
CDR3: ASSLSPTGKGQETQY

J: TRBJ1-6
V: TRBV7-9
CDR3: ASSLERPGSDSPLH

J: TRBJ1-4
V: TRBV2
CDR3: AMRGGKSTNEKLF

J: TRBJ2-7
V: TRBV4-1
CDR3: ASSHHTATSNYEQY

J: TRBJ1-5
V: TRBV27
CDR3: ASSSDRGGLVSNQPQH

J: TRBJ2-7
V: TRBV6-6
CDR3: ASSYSRTDLSYEQY

J: TRBJ1-1
V: TRBV4-1
CDR3: ASSQAGDTEAF

J: TRBJ1-5
V: TRBV2
CDR3: ARGQGNQPQH

J: TRBJ2-7
V: TRBV12-5
CDR3: ASGLSRQGASYEQY

J: TRBJ2-1
V: TRBV5-1
CDR3: ASSPPQGVPGDDEQF

J: TRBJ2-1
V: TRBV12-5
CDR3: ASGLVSASGGYNEQF

J: TRBJ2-5
V: TRBV30
CDR3: AWTEGVGETQY

J: TRBJ2-1
V: TRBV5-5
CDR3: ASKWDSMSSYNEQF

J: TRBJ2-3
V: TRBV4-1
CDR3: ASSQATRDRGWSTDTQY

J: TRBJ2-7
V: TRBV27
CDR3: ASSLSGGPYEQY

J: TRBJ2-1
V: TRBV25-1
CDR3: ASSDGQKGEGYSNEQF

J: TRBJ1-3
V: TRBV7-8
CDR3: ASSSRQSVAGNTIY

J: TRBJ2-5
V: TRBV28
CDR3: ASSPREDLETQY

J: TRBJ2-7
V: TRBV7-9
CDR3: ASSLVPGQGNPEQY

J: TRBJ2-2
V: TRBV27
CDR3: ASSLLREGGELF

J: TRBJ1-2
V: TRBV5-1
CDR3: ASSPQGRGYGYT

J: TRBJ2-1
V: TRBV15
CDR3: ATSRVRQDRGTNEQF

J: TRBJ1-2
V: TRBV5-4
CDR3: ASSLETATYGYT

J: TRBJ2-1
V: TRBV7-2
CDR3: ASSLVATEGGNEQF

J: TRBJ1-1
V: TRBV9
CDR3: ASSPLSEGRGTEAF

J: TRBJ1-6
V: TRBV4-1
CDR3: ASSPGQPRPLH

J: TRBJ1-6
V: TRBV19
CDR3: ASSMAQKIHNSPLH

J: TRBJ1-1
V: TRBV27
CDR3: ASSLRRDMVNTEAF

J: TRBJ1-5
V: TRBV7-9
CDR3: ASSLQDQPQH

J: TRBJ2-1
V: TRBV9
CDR3: ASSVTLDGRGGASEQF

J: TRBJ1-1
V: TRBV20-1
CDR3: SARRVTEAF

J: TRBJ1-2
V: TRBV18
CDR3: ASSPVGGKDSQLLYGYT

J: TRBJ1-6
V: TRBV6-1
CDR3: ASSEARSDSPLH

J: TRBJ1-5
V: TRBV6-1
CDR3: ASNPRTDVNQPQH

J: TRBJ1-2
V: TRBV5-6
CDR3: ASSSRGRRNYGYT